This T cell receptor beta chain was captured in a study of T-cell memory formation after mild COVID-19. Study findings and constraints: Clones from the second wave (peaking day 37) had unconfirmed SARS-CoV-2 specificity. The study detected some responding clones in pre-infection memory, suggesting cross-reactive memory joined. Contracting clones, day 15 to 85, had balanced CD4/CD8, and later expanders favored CD4+.

The CDR3 covers 14 residues. V was cut by 0 bases and J by 1 base, with 8 bases left in between. The V gene's germline CDR1 is SQVTM and CDR2 ANQGSEA. After 5'RACE with constant-segment primers, TCR alpha and TCR beta cDNA libraries carrying sample barcodes and UMIs were obtained. Each CDR3 protein is one row after TCRdb ran MiXCR on the 5' RACE reads. The profile shows hundreds of thousands of distinct CDR3 sequences, 24% of them singletons. Note on this clonotype: No antigen is known for it.

Sample: PBMCs or a T cell subset sorted from them (not recorded which). J is TRBJ2-3 and V is TRBV29-1, with D tentatively TRBD2 (6 bases). The receptor comes from an adult woman who had mild COVID-19 (a few samples of this study predate the infection). Cell type and time point are not known. The CDR3 DNA follows: TGCAGCGTTGAAGAGGGGGGACGCACAGATACGCAGTATTTT. This sequence encodes CSVEEGGRTDTQYF.